This T cell receptor (beta chain) was sequenced during a study of CD8 T cells in ankylosing spondylitis. Study-wide findings and caveats: Typical of ankylosing spondylitis blood, it appeared, was a TCR beta motif of 7 or 8 highly homologous variants.

As for this clonotype: The antigen is not known.

The V gene's germline CDR1 is GTSNPN and CDR2 SVGIG (reference sequence). The CDR3 extends over 15 amino acids. V was trimmed by 0 bases and J by 7 bases, leaving 19 bases between them. MiXCR was run by TCRdb on the 5' RACE reads, yielding one entry per CDR3 protein. Here the sample spans around 300,000 distinct CDR3 sequences, more than 20% being singletons. The TCR was taken from a female donor with ankylosing spondylitis or in good health (not recorded which). The V and J genes are TRBV30 and TRBJ2-7; weak D call: TRBD1 (5 bases). The specimen was blood, either unsorted or a sorted T cell fraction (not recorded which). The CDR3 loop is CAWSVRAGIPREQYF. DNA for the CDR3: TGTGCCTGGAGTGTTCGGGCAGGGATTCCTAGGGAGCAGTACTTC.